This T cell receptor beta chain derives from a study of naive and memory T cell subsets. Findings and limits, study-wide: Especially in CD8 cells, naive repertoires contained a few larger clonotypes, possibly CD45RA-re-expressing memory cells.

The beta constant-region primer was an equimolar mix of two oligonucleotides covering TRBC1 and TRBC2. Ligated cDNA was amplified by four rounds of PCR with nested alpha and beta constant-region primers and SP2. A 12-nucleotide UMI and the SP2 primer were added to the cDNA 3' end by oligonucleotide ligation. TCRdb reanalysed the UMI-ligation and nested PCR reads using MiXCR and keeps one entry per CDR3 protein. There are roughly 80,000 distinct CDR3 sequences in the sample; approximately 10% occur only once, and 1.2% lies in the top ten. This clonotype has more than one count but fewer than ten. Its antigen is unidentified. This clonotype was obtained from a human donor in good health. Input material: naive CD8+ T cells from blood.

The CDR3 region has the DNA TGCGGAGCGATACTGTCTAAAGGGGGGACCATCTACAATGAGCAGTTCTTC. Translated, it gives CGAILSKGGTIYNEQFF. V is TRBV20-1 and J is TRBJ2-1; D possibly uses TRBD1 or TRBD2 (6 bases each). The CDR3 contains 17 residues. Germline V gives CDR1 DFQATT, CDR2 SNEGSKA (reference sequence).